A single sample gave rise to the 11 T cell receptor beta chains below, sequenced in a study of T-cell memory formation after mild COVID-19. Each CDR3 protein is one row after TCRdb ran MiXCR on the 5' RACE reads. This table has around 450,000 distinct CDR3 sequences, roughly 20% appearing once. The sample comprised PBMCs or a T cell subset sorted from them (not recorded which). Every receptor here comes from an adult woman who had mild COVID-19 (a few samples of this study predate the infection). Cell type and time point are not known.

This clonotype was recorded a few times. The chain couples TRBV18 to TRBJ2-3; the D is unclear. V was shortened by 2 bases and J by 0 bases, with 6 bases between the two germline ends. The CDR3 loop spans 14 amino acids. The germline gives CDR1 KGHSH, CDR2 LQKENI. Here the CDR3 DNA reads TGTGCCAGCTCACCAGCCCTGAGCACAGATACGCAGTATTTT. This gives the protein CASSPALSTDTQYF. The entire variable domain, with the rest obtained from reference TRBV18 and TRBJ2-3, is as follows: NAGVMQNPRHLVRRRGQEARLRCSPMKGHSHVYWYRQLPEEGLKFMVYLQKENIIDESGMPKERFSAEFPKEGPSILRIQQVVRGDSAAYFCASSPALSTDTQYFGPGTRLTVL.

The V call is TRBV29-1, the J call TRBJ1-1; the D gene is possibly TRBD1 (5 bases). V gave up 7 bases and J gave up 1 base, with 13 bases separating them. This CDR3 is built from 13 residues. Germline V gene sequence: CDR1 SQVTM, CDR2 ANQGSEA. The CDR3 is CSARQPSNTEAFF. The CDR3 nucleotides are TGCAGCGCCCGACAGCCGTCGAACACTGAAGCTTTCTTT.

The chain couples TRBV7-2 to TRBJ2-5; TRBD1 is a possible D gene (6 bases). Per the germline V gene, CDR1 is SGHTA and CDR2 is FQGNSA. Trimming left V 5 bases short and J 1 base short, with 17 bases between. This CDR3 spans 16 amino acids. CDR3 coding DNA: TGTGCCAGCAGCCTCCCCACCCTCAGGGGCCAAGAGACCCAGTACTTC. Its protein product is CASSLPTLRGQETQYF.

A few counts support this clonotype. The genes are TRBV7-9 and TRBJ2-2; TRBD2 matches at 8 bases. The V gene's germline CDR1 is SEHNR and CDR2 FQNEAQ (reference sequence). The CDR3 spans 16 residues. V was pared by 5 bases and J by 0 bases, with 5 bases of the junction left unmatched. The CDR3 nucleotides are TGTGCCAGCAGCGCCTTACTAGCGGCGAACACCGGGGAGCTGTTTTTT. Its protein is CASSALLAANTGELFF. The entire variable domain, with the rest obtained from reference TRBV7-9 and TRBJ2-2, is as follows: DTGVSQNPRHKITKRGQNVTFRCDPISEHNRLYWYRQTLGQGPEFLTYFQNEAQLEKSRLLSDRFSAERPKGSFSTLEIQRTEQGDSAMYLCASSALLAANTGELFFGEGSRLTVL.

The chain couples TRBV6-1 to TRBJ1-5; the D gene is possibly TRBD1 (5 bases). The CDR3 runs to 14 residues. The V gene's germline CDR1 is MNHNS and CDR2 SASEGT. The V and J ends lost 1 base and 3 bases respectively, with 7 bases between them. The CDR3 bases are TGTGCCAGCAGTGAAGGGGGGAACAATCAGCCCCAGCATTTT. It specifies CASSEGGNNQPQHF.

The chain combines TRBV6-4 with TRBJ2-7, with D unclear. The CDR3 is made up of 14 amino acids. Between the trimmed V and J ends, which lost 3 bases and 4 bases, there was a span of 13 bases. Germline V gene lookup returns CDR1 MRHNA and CDR2 SNTAGT. CDR3 loop: CASSETAGRYEQYF. CDR3 sequence (DNA): TGTGCCAGCAGTGAAACCGCCGGCCGTTACGAGCAGTACTTC.

The chain combines TRBV9 with TRBJ1-2; TRBD1 matches 10 bases. Germline CDR1 SGDLS, CDR2 YYNGEE. V shed 3 bases, J shed 3 bases, and the junction held 23 bases outside the gene matches. The CDR3 is 21 amino acids. The DNA of the CDR3 is TGTGCCAGCAGCGCGCACAGACAGGGGGCGTCGGGACACCTCGGGTACTATGGCTACACCTTC. This codes for CASSAHRQGASGHLGYYGYTF.

This clonotype was seen a few times. The J gene is TRBJ1-1, the V gene TRBV12-5; no reliable D call. This CDR3 has 15 residues. Germline V CDR1 and CDR2: LGHNT, FRNRAP. The germline V and J ends were trimmed by 0 bases and 4 bases, with 12 bases remaining between them. The CDR3 reads CASGLVLGRGTEAFF. DNA for the CDR3: TGTGCTAGTGGTTTGGTATTGGGGAGAGGCACTGAAGCTTTCTTT.

In its sample, this clonotype was seen a few times. This sequence joins TRBV6-6 and TRBJ1-2; TRBD1 aligns across 7 bases. The CDR3 consists of 14 residues. Trimming cost V 4 bases and J 4 bases; bases outside gene matches: 6. Germline V gene sequence: CDR1 MNHNY, CDR2 SVGAGI (reference sequence). CDR3 protein: CASSLTGVAYGYTF. In DNA form, the CDR3 reads TGTGCCAGCAGTTTAACAGGGGTCGCCTATGGCTACACCTTC.

The chain is built from TRBV19 and TRBJ2-7; no definite D call. Trimming removed 5 bases at V and 7 bases at J, with 21 bases between. This CDR3 has 15 residues. Germline V gives CDR1 LNHDA, CDR2 SQIVND (reference sequence). This chain's CDR3 is CASSPRQSGSWEQYF. For the CDR3, the DNA is TGTGCCAGTAGTCCAAGACAAAGTGGGTCCTGGGAGCAGTACTTC.

This clonotype was found a few times. The CDR3 DNA is TGTGCCAGCAGCCAAGAACCGGTCAGGGTCGCCGCCGGGGAGCTGTTTTTT. This gives the protein CASSQEPVRVAAGELFF. The V call is TRBV4-2, the J call TRBJ2-2, with D tentatively TRBD1 (5 bases). CDR3 length: 17 residues. Germline V gene sequence: CDR1 LGHNA, CDR2 YNFKEQ. Trimming shortened V by 0 bases and J by 6 bases, and 17 bases separated the two germline ends.